Each of the 13 T cell receptor beta chains below was sequenced from the same sample in a study of shared clonotypes between healthy human individuals. Cells designated naive CD8 were CD45RO-negative and were positively selected for CCR7, with terminally differentiated effector memory CD45RA+ cells excluded. The data were produced by immunoSEQ multiplex PCR, yet TCRdb's version contains in-frame clones alone and is incomplete. Seen here are hundreds of thousands of clones, about 95% observed once, and the top ten hold about 0.11%. The sequenced sample was naive CD8+ T cells sorted from blood. The receptors were gathered from a woman in her 30s in good health.

The CDR3 DNA sequence: TGTGCCAGCAGTTTAAAGCTCACTCGCTACGAGCAGTACTTC. Its protein product is CASSLKLTRYEQYF. The rearrangement links TRBV28 to TRBJ2-7; D unclear. V gave up 2 bases and J gave up 3 bases, with 11 bases separating them. CDR3 length: 14 amino acids. Germline loops: CDR1 MDHEN, CDR2 SYDVKM.

This clone appeared a few times. This chain joins TRBV16 and TRBJ1-1; D is ambiguous. The CDR3 runs 12 residues. The germline gives CDR1 KGHSY, CDR2 FQNENV. Trimming shortened V by 4 bases and J by 1 base, and 4 bases separated the two germline ends. CDR3 region: CASSLGNTEAFF. CDR3 nucleotide sequence: TGTGCCAGCAGCCTCGGGAACACTGAAGCTTTCTTT. Full variable domain (missing parts from reference TRBV16 and TRBJ1-1): GEEVAQTPKHLVRGEGQKAKLYCAPIKGHSYVFWYQQVLKNEFKFLISFQNENVFDETGMPKERFSAKCLPNSPCSLEIQATKLEDSAVYFCASSLGNTEAFFGQGTRLTVV.

Only one count was recorded for this clone. V gene TRBV19 combines with J gene TRBJ2-7; D unclear. The germline gives CDR1 LNHDA, CDR2 SQIVND (reference sequence). The CDR3 is made up of 15 amino acids. The V end was cut by 3 bases, the J end by 2 bases, with 14 bases between. CDR3 coding DNA: TGTGCCAGTAGTATCGATTCCTACAGTACCTACGAGCAGTACTTC. It specifies CASSIDSYSTYEQYF.

The CDR3 region has the DNA TGTGCCATCAGTGAGTCAATGGGAACAGCTAACTATGGCTACACCTTC. Protein product: CAISESMGTANYGYTF. J is TRBJ1-2 and V is TRBV10-3; D uncertain. The CDR3 totals 16 residues. The V gene lost 0 bases and the J gene lost 0 bases, with 11 bases spanning the gap. The V gene's germline CDR1 is ENHRY and CDR2 SYGVKD.

The chain combines TRBV5-1 with TRBJ2-3, with D maybe TRBD2 (6 bases). The CDR3 consists of 17 residues. The V gene lost 5 bases and the J gene lost 2 bases, with 21 bases spanning the gap. The V gene's germline CDR1 is SGHRS and CDR2 YFSETQ. CDR3 nucleotides: TGCGCCAGCAGACAAACCCTTTTAGCGGCCCTCACAGATACGCAGTATTTT. Protein product: CASRQTLLAALTDTQYF. The complete variable domain, with remaining parts taken from reference TRBV5-1 and TRBJ2-3, reads KAGVTQTPRYLIKTRGQQVTLSCSPISGHRSVSWYQQTPGQGLQFLFEYFSETQRNKGNFPGRFSGRQFSNSRSEMNVSTLELGDSALYLCASRQTLLAALTDTQYFGPGTRLTVL.

The rearrangement links TRBV28 to TRBJ2-1; D perhaps matches TRBD1 (5 bases). This CDR3 spans 13 amino acids. From germline, CDR1 is MDHEN and CDR2 SYDVKM. The V end lost 3 bases, the J end lost 9 bases, and 12 bases lay between the germline ends. Here the CDR3 DNA reads TGTGCCAGCAGTTTCATAGGGGTCCCTGAGCAGTTCTTC. Protein: CASSFIGVPEQFF.

This chain links TRBV27 with TRBJ2-1; TRBD2 matches at 9 bases. CDR1 MNHEY and CDR2 SMNVEV come from the germline V gene (reference sequence). CDR3 length equals 13 residues. With 7 bases clipped from V and 2 bases from J, the junction kept 0 bases outside the gene matches. CDR3 in amino acids: CASTSGTYNEQFF. Written as DNA, the CDR3 is TGTGCCAGCACTAGCGGGACCTACAATGAGCAGTTCTTC.

The chain employs TRBV9 and TRBJ2-3; D is perhaps TRBD2 (6 bases). V lost 4 bases, J lost 2 bases, and 11 bases lay in between. This CDR3 spans 14 amino acids. The germline CDR1 and CDR2 sequences are SGDLS and YYNGEE. CDR3 amino acids: CASSPSAYTDTQYF. CDR3 in DNA: TGTGCCAGCAGCCCTAGCGCCTACACAGATACGCAGTATTTT.

The V call is TRBV19, the J call TRBJ2-7; TRBD1 aligns across 7 bases. The CDR3 covers 14 residues. Looked up from germline, CDR1 is LNHDA and CDR2 is SQIVND (reference sequence). After removal of 3 bases from V and 7 bases from J, the junction contained 9 bases not matched to a gene. The CDR3 sequence: CASSIVEGAREQYF. CDR3 in DNA: TGTGCCAGTAGTATTGTTGAGGGGGCGCGTGAGCAGTACTTC.

The chain links TRBV9 to TRBJ2-2, with D unresolved. Between the trimmed V and J ends, which lost 3 bases and 1 base, there was a span of 10 bases. The germline V gene has CDR1 SGDLS and CDR2 YYNGEE. The CDR3 totals 15 residues. The CDR3 spells CASSGIGENTGELFF. The CDR3 DNA follows: TGTGCCAGCAGCGGGATCGGAGAGAACACCGGGGAGCTGTTTTTT.

In nucleotides, the CDR3 is TGTGCCAGCAGTACGTATTGGCGGGAGGGGACAATAGGTCAGTTCTTC. Translating gives CASSTYWREGTIGQFF. This sequence joins TRBV13 and TRBJ2-1; TRBD2 aligns across 9 bases. The length of the CDR3 is 16 residues. The V and J ends lost 6 bases and 13 bases, in that order; junction bases with no gene match: 19. Germline lookup yields CDR1 PRHDT and CDR2 FYEKMQ (reference sequence).

The CDR3 nucleotides are TGCGCCAGCAGCCAAGGGGCGGGGGATGGCACTGAAGCTTTCTTT. Amino acids: CASSQGAGDGTEAFF. The chain joins TRBV4-1 to TRBJ1-1; D might be TRBD1 (5 bases). The CDR3 extends over 15 amino acids. Per the germline V gene, CDR1 is MGHRA and CDR2 is YSYEKL. With 1 base removed from V and 4 bases from J, the gap between germline ends came to 13 bases.

Regarding this clone: One end of the junction varies from germline; a read error may be responsible. V is TRBV27 and J is TRBJ2-3; 7 nucleotides line up with TRBD2. The CDR3 has 15 amino acids. Per germline, CDR1 MNHEY and CDR2 SMNVEV (reference sequence). For the CDR3, the DNA is TGTGCCAGCAGTTGGGGGGAGACTAGCACAGATATGCAGTATTTT. Translating gives CASSWGETSTDMQYF.